This TCR beta chain was documented in a study of early T cells in non-severe SARS-CoV-2 infection. V was cut by 5 bases and J by 7 bases, with 11 bases left in between. Looked up from germline, CDR1 is MNHNS and CDR2 is SASEGT. This CDR3 contains 12 residues. MiXCR, applied by TCRdb to the 5' RACE reads, yields one record per CDR3 protein. The sample has 71,000 or so distinct CDR3 sequences, roughly 15% seen once. Sequencing used whole blood. The receptor comes from an adult who was a healthcare worker with PCR-confirmed SARS-CoV-2 infection or an uninfected control (not recorded which). The genes are TRBV6-1 and TRBJ1-2, with D perhaps matching TRBD1 (6 bases). This CDR3 reads CASSRTGFGYTF. The CDR3, as DNA: TGTGCCAGCAGTCGCACAGGGTTTGGCTACACCTTC.